What follows are 26 T cell receptor beta chains derived from one specimen sequenced in a study of shared T cell receptors in the human thymus. Using immunoSEQ multiplex PCR, the repertoire was profiled, and TCRdb retains in-frame clones only, with some absent. The sample consists of some 760,000 clones, 80% to 90% of them appearing once. These data were likewise used in another study, on human thymus T cells.

The sequencing sample was made of thymocytes. These TCRs come from a girl under three years old with a congenital heart defect.

This clone was counted a single time. This chain joins TRBV4-1 and TRBJ1-1, with 8 bases aligning to TRBD1. The CDR3 totals 15 residues. V shed 0 bases and J 7 bases; nucleotides not matched to a gene: 7. The germline V gene has CDR1 MGHRA and CDR2 YSYEKL. The CDR3 loop reads CASSQESGQVFEAFF. The CDR3 nucleotides read TGCGCCAGCAGCCAAGAGTCGGGACAGGTTTTTGAAGCTTTCTTT.

The chain joins TRBV30 to TRBJ1-4, with D maybe TRBD1 (5 bases). Trimming pared 3 bases from V and 4 bases from J, leaving 6 bases between. CDR3 size: 12 residues. CDR1 is GTSNPN and CDR2 is SVGIG in the germline V gene (reference sequence). The CDR3 here is CAWSGGNEKLFF. The CDR3 nucleotides read TGTGCCTGGAGCGGGGGTAATGAAAAACTGTTTTTT.

J is TRBJ1-6 and V is TRBV30; a possible D gene is TRBD1 (5 bases). This CDR3 has 14 residues. The germline gives CDR1 GTSNPN, CDR2 SVGIG (reference sequence). V dropped 3 bases and J dropped 6 bases, with 12 bases sitting between them. CDR3 in amino acids: CAWSSGQGNSPLHF. CDR3 DNA: TGTGCCTGGAGCAGTGGGCAGGGTAATTCACCCCTCCACTTT. The full variable domain, rest sourced from reference TRBV30 and TRBJ1-6, is SQTIHQWPATLVQPVGSPLSLECTVEGTSNPNLYWYRQAAGRGLQLLFYSVGIGQISSEVPQNLSASRPQDRQFILSSKKLLLSDSGFYLCAWSSGQGNSPLHFGNGTRLTVT.

In regard to this clone: The junction shows a germline mismatch at one end, possibly a read error. Other DNA sequences of this sample code for an identical CDR3. This chain connects TRBV19 to TRBJ1-6, with TRBD1 as a possible D gene (6 bases). The germline CDR1 and CDR2 sequences are LNHDA and SQIVND (reference sequence). This CDR3 spans 14 amino acids. DNA of the CDR3: TGTGCCAGTAGTATATGGACAGTCAATTCCCCCCTCCACTTT. This translates into CASSIWTVNSPLHF.

This sequence joins TRBV5-8 and TRBJ1-3, with a tentative D call TRBD1 (5 bases). CDR3 size: 19 residues. Per germline, CDR1 SGHTS and CDR2 YDEGEE. V was trimmed by 2 bases and J by 0 bases, leaving 21 bases between them. The CDR3 DNA sequence: TGTGCCAGCAGCTTATGTTACAGGCCGAATCCTCGCTCTGGAAACACCATATATTTT. The encoded protein is CASSLCYRPNPRSGNTIYF. The full variable domain, in which reference TRBV5-8 and TRBJ1-3 provide the parts outside the CDR3, is EAGVTQSPTHLIKTRGQQATLRCSPISGHTSVYWYQQALGLGLQFLLWYDEGEERNRGNFPPRFSGRQFPNYSSELNVNALELEDSALYLCASSLCYRPNPRSGNTIYFGEGSWLTVV.

The chain has TRBV2 and TRBJ1-2; D gene ambiguous. The CDR3 consists of 14 residues. The V end lost 2 bases, the J end lost 8 bases, and 15 bases lay between the germline ends. Germline loops: CDR1 SNHLY, CDR2 FYNNEI. The CDR3 loop reads CASSESFGASGYTF. In nucleotides, the CDR3 is TGTGCCAGCAGTGAAAGTTTTGGAGCCTCCGGCTACACCTTC.

V is TRBV7-2 and J is TRBJ1-2; D not resolved. Per the germline V gene, CDR1 is SGHTA and CDR2 is FQGNSA. The CDR3 has 13 residues. V was cut by 1 base and J by 3 bases, with 6 bases left in between. The chain's CDR3 is CASSLESHYGYTF. The CDR3 DNA sequence: TGTGCCAGCAGCTTAGAGAGCCACTATGGCTACACCTTC.

The rearrangement uses TRBV7-3 and TRBJ1-6; D perhaps matches TRBD1 (6 bases). V was clipped by 5 bases and J by 4 bases, with 9 bases between them. The germline V gene encodes CDR1 SGHTA and CDR2 FQGTGA. The CDR3 has 14 amino acids. The CDR3 here is CASSRTEYNSPLHF. CDR3 bases: TGTGCCAGCAGCCGGACAGAGTATAATTCACCCCTCCACTTT.

This clone came up a few times. The chain employs TRBV19 and TRBJ1-5; D perhaps matches TRBD1 (6 bases). This CDR3 has 20 residues. CDR1 is LNHDA, CDR2 SQIVND, per germline (reference sequence). V was shortened by 1 base and J by 0 bases, with 22 bases between the two germline ends. The CDR3 bases are TGTGCCAGTAGTATAGTCCTTAGGGGTCAGGGGTTTGATAGCAATCAGCCCCAGCATTTT. Translating it yields CASSIVLRGQGFDSNQPQHF.

The chain carries TRBV5-1 and TRBJ2-7; TRBD1 matches 8 bases. The ends lost 4 bases at V and 5 bases at J; junction bases unmatched: 17. This CDR3 is built from 17 residues. Germline CDR1 and CDR2: SGHRS and YFSETQ. The CDR3 reads CASSGGTGRPLFDEQYF. CDR3 nucleotides: TGCGCCAGCAGCGGAGGGACAGGTCGACCCCTATTCGACGAGCAGTACTTC. Drawing the rest from reference TRBV5-1 and TRBJ2-7, the complete variable domain is KAGVTQTPRYLIKTRGQQVTLSCSPISGHRSVSWYQQTPGQGLQFLFEYFSETQRNKGNFPGRFSGRQFSNSRSEMNVSTLELGDSALYLCASSGGTGRPLFDEQYFGPGTRLTVT.

The rearrangement joins TRBV5-1 to TRBJ2-7; D gene unclear. The germline V and J ends were trimmed by 6 bases and 0 bases, with 13 bases remaining between them. There are 14 residues in the CDR3. Germline V gene lookup returns CDR1 SGHRS and CDR2 YFSETQ. CDR3 loop: CASTPPHNSYEQYF. The CDR3, as DNA: TGCGCCAGCACCCCCCCTCACAACTCCTACGAGCAGTACTTC.

This clone was observed a handful of times. One end of the junction does not line up with germline, which may come from a read error. Distinct nucleotide sequences in the sample also encode this CDR3. The chain couples TRBV5-6 to TRBJ2-3, with 9 bases lining up with TRBD1. CDR1 and CDR2 (germline): SGHDT, YYEEEE. CDR3 length: 13 residues. The DNA of the CDR3 is TGTGCCAGCAGTTTGGGACAGGGAGATACGCAGTATTTT. Translated, it gives CASSLGQGDTQYF.

The rearrangement links TRBV5-1 to TRBJ1-1, with 8 positions matching TRBD1. CDR1 SGHRS and CDR2 YFSETQ come from the germline V gene. This CDR3 comprises 22 residues. With V trimmed by 1 base and J by 2 bases, 25 bases remained unmatched. Written as DNA, the CDR3 is TGCGCCAGCAGCTTGTTGGTCCCAGGGGGCCCCCCTCAACCCTCACCTAACACTGAAGCTTTCTTT. This translates into CASSLLVPGGPPQPSPNTEAFF.

This clone appeared once. The chain joins TRBV9 to TRBJ2-1; TRBD1 matches at 7 bases. CDR3 length: 17 residues. The junction had 7 bases not matched to a gene; V was cut back by 1 base and J by 0 bases. Germline-derived CDR1 and CDR2 are SGDLS and YYNGEE. The CDR3 coding sequence is TGTGCCAGCAGCGTAAAGAGTTCAGGGGGCTCCTACAATGAGCAGTTCTTC. Its protein product is CASSVKSSGGSYNEQFF.

The chain links TRBV7-9 to TRBJ2-7, with D maybe TRBD2 (7 bases). CDR3 length: 10 amino acids. Germline assignment: CDR1 SEHNR and CDR2 FQNEAQ (reference sequence). The V end was cut by 11 bases, the J end by 5 bases, with 10 bases between. CDR3 residues: CAAGGHEQYF. The CDR3 DNA sequence: TGTGCCGCCGGGGGGCACGAGCAGTACTTC. Drawing the rest from reference TRBV7-9 and TRBJ2-7, the complete variable domain is DTGVSQNPRHKITKRGQNVTFRCDPISEHNRLYWYRQTLGQGPEFLTYFQNEAQLEKSRLLSDRFSAERPKGSFSTLEIQRTEQGDSAMYLCAAGGHEQYFGPGTRLTVT.

This clone was seen only a few times. The rearrangement uses TRBV15 and TRBJ1-6; D is ambiguous. CDR1 and CDR2 (germline): LNHNV, YYDKDF (reference sequence). This CDR3 has 13 residues. Trimming took 0 bases from V and 13 from J, leaving 10 bases between them. The CDR3 DNA follows: TGTGCCACCAGCAGAGACGGCGGCCCCCCCCTCCACTTT. Its protein is CATSRDGGPPLHF.

The chain has TRBV19 and TRBJ2-7, with D perhaps matching TRBD1 (6 bases). Trimming took off 6 bases at V and 1 base at J, with 13 bases between the two ends. Germline V CDR1 and CDR2: LNHDA, SQIVND (reference sequence). This CDR3 contains 14 residues. This CDR3 reads CASSRPGHSYEQYF. In DNA, the CDR3 is TGTGCCAGTAGCCGACCGGGACATTCCTACGAGCAGTACTTC.

Notes on this clone: The junction and the germline gene differ at one end; a read error may be behind it. The same CDR3 arises from other DNA sequences in this sample as well. V usage is TRBV4-3 and J usage is TRBJ1-6; the D gene is possibly TRBD1 (6 bases). This CDR3 is 20 amino acids long. Germline assignment: CDR1 LGHNA and CDR2 YSLEER. CDR3 sequence: CASSAYPPPGQGSYNSPLHF. Written as DNA, the CDR3 is TGCGCCAGCAGCGCCTATCCTCCCCCGGGACAAGGCTCCTATAATTCCCCCCTCCACTTT.

The chain employs TRBV21-1 and TRBJ2-1; the DNA was not used to check the table's D call, TRBD1. TRBV21-1 is listed as a pseudogene. The CDR3 consists of 16 residues. The CDR3: CASSKAGQGRWHEQFF. DNA of the CDR3: TGTGCCAGCAGCAAAGCAGGACAGGGAAGGTGGCATGAGCAGTTCTTC.

The chain joins TRBV28 to TRBJ1-1; TRBD1 might be the D (5 bases). V was trimmed by 4 bases and J by 11 bases, leaving 14 bases between them. This CDR3 is 12 amino acids long. The germline V gene has CDR1 MDHEN and CDR2 SYDVKM. CDR3 sequence reads: CASSSPRGTAFF. CDR3 nucleotides: TGTGCCAGCAGTTCCCCGCGGGGGACGGCTTTCTTT.

This clone was counted a few times. The chain uses TRBV2 and TRBJ1-1; D might be TRBD1 (6 bases). CDR1 and CDR2 from the germline V gene are SNHLY and FYNNEI. This CDR3 contains 13 residues. The germline V and J ends were trimmed by 11 bases and 5 bases, with 18 bases remaining between them. In DNA form, the CDR3 reads TGTGCCGCAGTTCGGGGGAGGGGGACTGAAGCTTTCTTT. Residues: CAAVRGRGTEAFF. The whole variable domain, filled in from reference TRBV2 and TRBJ1-1, reads EPEVTQTPSHQVTQMGQEVILRCVPISNHLYFYWYRQILGQKVEFLVSFYNNEISEKSEIFDDQFSVERPDGSNFTLKIRSTKLEDSAMYFCAAVRGRGTEAFFGQGTRLTVV.

The chain combines TRBV9 with TRBJ1-3; the D is unclear. The CDR3 is made up of 16 amino acids. The germline V and J ends were trimmed by 0 bases and 0 bases, with 10 bases remaining between them. The germline V gene has CDR1 SGDLS and CDR2 YYNGEE. CDR3 nucleotides: TGTGCCAGCAGCGTAGACGGGAAGCTCTCTGGAAACACCATATATTTT. Translation: CASSVDGKLSGNTIYF.

V is TRBV6-6 and J is TRBJ2-3; D unresolved. This CDR3 region has 10 residues. CDR1 is MNHNY and CDR2 is SVGAGI in the germline V gene (reference sequence). Trimming shortened V by 6 bases and J by 5 bases, and 3 bases separated the two germline ends. This CDR3 is CASSLDTQYF. As DNA, the CDR3 is TGTGCCAGCAGCTTAGATACGCAGTATTTT.

The count of this clone is one. This chain connects TRBV7-6 to TRBJ1-1, with 8 bases lining up with TRBD1. The CDR3 contains 16 residues. Germline V gives CDR1 SGHVS, CDR2 FNYEAQ. J lost 2 bases, V lost 4 bases, and 9 bases had no gene match. CDR3 DNA: TGTGCCAGCAGCTGTAAAACAGGGGGGAATAACACTGAAGCTTTCTTT. Its translation: CASSCKTGGNNTEAFF.

The chain combines TRBV19 with TRBJ2-2; D ambiguous. This CDR3 has 13 amino acids. Germline V gene data show CDR1 as LNHDA and CDR2 as SQIVND (reference sequence). The ends were cut back, 5 bases at V and 5 bases at J, with 9 bases in the middle. CDR3 sequence: CASSFFRTGELFF. DNA for the CDR3: TGTGCCAGTAGTTTTTTCAGGACCGGGGAGCTGTTTTTT.

The rearrangement links TRBV19 to TRBJ1-5; 9 positions agree with TRBD1. Germline lookup yields CDR1 LNHDA and CDR2 SQIVND (reference sequence). V trimming: 5 bases; J trimming: 7 bases; junction bases outside the gene matches: 12. CDR3 length: 16 residues. DNA of the CDR3: TGTGCCAGTAGTCGAAACCGGGACAGGGAAGGACAGCCCCAGCATTTT. This codes for CASSRNRDREGQPQHF.